These 16 T cell receptor beta chains were sequenced from one sample in a study of shared clonotypes between healthy human individuals. Sequenced by immunoSEQ multiplex PCR; TCRdb stores in-frame clones only, minus some. This sample carries about 470,000 clones, 75% to 85% of them seen once, and the ten largest clones take roughly 13%. Sequenced input: PBMCs. All receptors come from a woman aged 35 to 49 in good health. Some clones in this sample may be carry-over from other donors' samples.

V and J are TRBV6-4 and TRBJ2-3; 9 positions agree with TRBD2. Germline V gives CDR1 MRHNA, CDR2 SNTAGT. Trimming removed 6 bases from V and 3 bases from J; junction bases left unmatched: 1. The CDR3 is made up of 13 amino acids. Here the CDR3 reads CASSGLATDTQYF. The DNA of the CDR3 is TGTGCCAGCAGCGGACTAGCGACAGATACGCAGTATTTT.

This clone was detected many times. The chain couples TRBV5-1 to TRBJ1-1; D gene uncertain. V lost 0 bases, J lost 2 bases, and 8 bases lay in between. The germline gives CDR1 SGHRS, CDR2 YFSETQ. CDR3 length: 14 amino acids. The CDR3 region is CASSLGAANTEAFF. The DNA of the CDR3 is TGCGCCAGCAGCTTGGGGGCAGCAAACACTGAAGCTTTCTTT.

This sequence joins TRBV11-1 and TRBJ2-2, with 12 bases identical to TRBD2. Per germline, CDR1 SGHAT and CDR2 FQDESV (reference sequence). V dropped 6 bases and J dropped 6; count of bases not matched to a gene: 5. The CDR3 sequence is 15 residues long. The CDR3 DNA reads TGTGCCAGCAGGGGACTAGCGGGTTCGCCCGGGGAGCTGTTTTTT. It yields the protein CASRGLAGSPGELFF.

The chain is built from TRBV2 and TRBJ1-1; perhaps TRBD1 as D (5 bases). V lost 3 bases and J 3 bases, leaving 8 bases between the germline ends. Germline CDR1 and CDR2: SNHLY and FYNNEI. This CDR3 has 13 residues. This CDR3 reads CASSEGGYTEAFF. CDR3 sequence (DNA): TGTGCCAGCAGTGAGGGGGGGTACACTGAAGCTTTCTTT.

This chain connects TRBV7-3 to TRBJ1-2; perhaps TRBD1 as D (5 bases). Germline assignment: CDR1 SGHTA and CDR2 FQGTGA. Trimming cost V 3 bases and J 4 bases, with 9 bases left between them. The CDR3 has 13 residues. CDR3 amino acids: CASSFPGGYGYTF. The CDR3 DNA follows: TGTGCCAGCAGCTTCCCCGGGGGCTATGGCTACACCTTC.

This sequence joins TRBV14 and TRBJ2-7; D is uncertain. The CDR3 length is 15 residues. Trimming left V 1 base short and J 4 bases short, with 14 bases between. CDR1 and CDR2 from the germline V gene are SGHDN and FVKESK. The CDR3 DNA is TGTGCCAGCAGCCAAGCTCTTGTATCTTTTTACGAGCAGTACTTC. Its protein is CASSQALVSFYEQYF.

J is TRBJ1-2 and V is TRBV28; 9 bases line up with TRBD1. The trim removed 5 bases at V and 8 bases at J, leaving 6 bases unmatched. The CDR3 runs 13 residues. CDR1 is MDHEN and CDR2 is SYDVKM in the germline V gene. Here the CDR3 DNA reads TGTGCCAGCAGTCAAAACAGGGGGCGAGGCTACACCTTC. Translating it yields CASSQNRGRGYTF.

The chain has TRBV30 and TRBJ2-7, with 9 nucleotides matching TRBD2. The V and J ends lost 1 base and 5 bases, in that order; junction bases with no gene match: 9. Germline V lookup: CDR1 GTSNPN, CDR2 SVGIG (reference sequence). This CDR3 is 15 amino acids long. Written as DNA, the CDR3 is TGTGCCTGGAGTGGGGGACTAGCAGGGCCTGACGAGCAGTACTTC. Protein: CAWSGGLAGPDEQYF.

This clone was seen just once. The chain has TRBV5-1 and TRBJ1-3; TRBD1 might be the D (5 bases). This CDR3 is 16 amino acids long. Trimming took 1 base from V and 3 from J, leaving 14 bases between them. The V gene's germline CDR1 is SGHRS and CDR2 YFSETQ. CDR3: CASSLSVGADGNTIYF. CDR3 nucleotides: TGCGCCAGCAGCTTGTCAGTCGGGGCTGATGGAAACACCATATATTTT. The whole variable domain, remainder taken from reference TRBV5-1 and TRBJ1-3, is KAGVTQTPRYLIKTRGQQVTLSCSPISGHRSVSWYQQTPGQGLQFLFEYFSETQRNKGNFPGRFSGRQFSNSRSEMNVSTLELGDSALYLCASSLSVGADGNTIYFGEGSWLTVV.

The chain recombines TRBV19 with TRBJ2-5; 10 bases align to TRBD2. The CDR3 runs 16 residues. CDR1 is LNHDA and CDR2 is SQIVND in the germline V gene (reference sequence). The V segment lost 5 bases and the J segment 1 base; nucleotides outside the gene matches: 7. CDR3 nucleotide sequence: TGTGCCAGTAGTGGGAGAAGGACTAGCGGCCAAGAGACCCAGTACTTC. Protein sequence: CASSGRRTSGQETQYF.

The genes are TRBV11-1 and TRBJ2-7; D unclear. Germline-derived CDR1 and CDR2 are SGHAT and FQDESV (reference sequence). This CDR3 spans 12 amino acids. V lost 5 bases to trimming and J lost 5 bases, with 10 bases between them. In nucleotides, the CDR3 is TGTGCCAGCAGCCCCCAAATGAACGAGCAGTACTTC. Residues: CASSPQMNEQYF.

The genes are TRBV7-8 and TRBJ2-2, with 7 bases that match TRBD1. The germline CDR1 and CDR2 sequences are SGHVS and FQNEAQ. This CDR3 comprises 14 residues. V dropped 5 bases and J dropped 4; count of bases not matched to a gene: 4. CDR3 residues: CASSLTGVTGELFF. The CDR3 DNA is TGTGCCAGCAGCCTCACAGGGGTCACCGGGGAGCTGTTTTTT. Full variable domain (outside the CDR3, taken from reference TRBV7-8 and TRBJ2-2): GAGVSQSPRYKVAKRGQDVALRCDPISGHVSLFWYQQALGQGPEFLTYFQNEAQLDKSGLPSDRFFAERPEGSVSTLKIQRTQQEDSAVYLCASSLTGVTGELFFGEGSRLTVL.

The chain links TRBV7-2 to TRBJ1-4, with TRBD1 matching over 8 bases. V was clipped by 6 bases and J by 7 bases; unmatched bases: 7. In germline, CDR1 is SGHTA, CDR2 FQGNSA. The CDR3 consists of 14 residues. The CDR3 is CASRTDRGSEKLFF. CDR3 sequence (DNA): TGTGCCAGCAGGACTGACAGGGGCAGTGAAAAACTGTTTTTT. Full variable domain (remainder filled in from reference TRBV7-2 and TRBJ1-4): GAGVSQSPSNKVTEKGKDVELRCDPISGHTALYWYRQSLGQGLEFLIYFQGNSAPDKSGLPSDRFSAERTGGSVSTLTIQRTQQEDSAVYLCASRTDRGSEKLFFGSGTQLSVL.

The chain couples TRBV19 to TRBJ1-5; D not resolved. CDR3 length: 12 amino acids. Per germline, CDR1 LNHDA and CDR2 SQIVND (reference sequence). Trimming stripped 8 bases from V and 4 bases from J, with 9 bases between. CDR3 bases: TGTGCCAGTCGGGCTCCAAATCAGCCCCAGCATTTT. Amino acid sequence: CASRAPNQPQHF.

This clone came up once. The V call is TRBV5-4, the J call TRBJ2-7; 14 bases match TRBD2. CDR3 length: 15 residues. V lost 4 bases, J lost 3 bases, and 3 bases stayed unmatched. The germline CDR1 and CDR2 sequences are SGHNT and YYREEE (reference sequence). The CDR3: CASSHGTSGSYEQYF. For the CDR3, the DNA is TGTGCCAGCAGCCACGGGACTAGCGGGAGCTACGAGCAGTACTTC.

J is TRBJ1-1 and V is TRBV19; maybe TRBD1 (6 bases). The V end was cut by 9 bases, the J end by 0 bases, with 11 bases between. The CDR3 contains 13 residues. Germline V gives CDR1 LNHDA, CDR2 SQIVND (reference sequence). The CDR3 bases are TGTGCCAGCCAGGACAGCGTGAACACTGAAGCTTTCTTT. Translated, it gives CASQDSVNTEAFF.